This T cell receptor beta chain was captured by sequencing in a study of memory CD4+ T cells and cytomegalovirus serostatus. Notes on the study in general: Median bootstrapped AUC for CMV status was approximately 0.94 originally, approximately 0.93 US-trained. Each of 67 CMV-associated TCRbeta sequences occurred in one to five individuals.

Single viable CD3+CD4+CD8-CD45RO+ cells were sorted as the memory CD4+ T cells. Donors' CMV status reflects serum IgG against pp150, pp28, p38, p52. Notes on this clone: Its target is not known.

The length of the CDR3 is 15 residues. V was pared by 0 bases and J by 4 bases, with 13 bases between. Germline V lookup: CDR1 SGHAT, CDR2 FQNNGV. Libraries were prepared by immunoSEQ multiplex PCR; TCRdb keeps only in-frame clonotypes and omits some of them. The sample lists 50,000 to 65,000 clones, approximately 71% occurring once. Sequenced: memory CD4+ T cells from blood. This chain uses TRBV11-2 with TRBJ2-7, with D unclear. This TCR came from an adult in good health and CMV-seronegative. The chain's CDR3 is CASSLDRADLYEQYF. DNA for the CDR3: TGTGCCAGCAGCTTAGATCGCGCGGACCTGTACGAGCAGTACTTC.